Listed below are T cell receptor beta chains from one sample, sequenced in a study of cytomegalovirus exposure and HLA in healthy donors. Sequencing was performed with immunoSEQ multiplex PCR; in TCRdb, only in-frame clones are kept and a portion is missing. Among approximately 150,000 clones, 60% to 80% were seen once, and the ten largest hold 4% to 5%. The source material was PBMCs. The receptor set was obtained from a man younger than 35 in good health and CMV-seropositive. CDR3s include the opening cysteine and the closing phenylalanine or tryptophan.

V	CDR3
TRBV19	CASRPRFILGGDTEAFF
TRBV5-1	CASSWTGDTEAFF
TRBV29-1	CSVEESGQFTEAFF
TRBV6-6	CASSHRGRNSPLHF
TRBV29-1	CSVVKSGERQYTDTQYF
TRBV6-5	CASSYSRTGENTEAFF
TRBV30	CAGTWTATGELFF
TRBV5-4	CASSRSSGPQETQYF
TRBV6-5	CASSYGLDRLNTEAFF
TRBV27	CASSPGTGGYNEQFF
TRBV2	CASSSDYHSSTDTQYF